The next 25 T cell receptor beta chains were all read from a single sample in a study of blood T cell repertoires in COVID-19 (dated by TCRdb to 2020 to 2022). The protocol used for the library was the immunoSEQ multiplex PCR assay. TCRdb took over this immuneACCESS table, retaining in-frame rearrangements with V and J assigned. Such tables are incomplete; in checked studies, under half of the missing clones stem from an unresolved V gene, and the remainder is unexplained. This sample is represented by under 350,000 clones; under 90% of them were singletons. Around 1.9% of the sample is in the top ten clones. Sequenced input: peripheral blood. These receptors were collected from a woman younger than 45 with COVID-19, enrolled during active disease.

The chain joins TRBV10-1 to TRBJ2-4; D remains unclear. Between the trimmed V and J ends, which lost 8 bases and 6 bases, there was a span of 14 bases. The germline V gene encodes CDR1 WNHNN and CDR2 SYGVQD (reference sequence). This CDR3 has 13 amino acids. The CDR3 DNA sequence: TGCGCCAGCCACAAAGACACGTTAAACATTCAGTACTTC. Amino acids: CASHKDTLNIQYF.

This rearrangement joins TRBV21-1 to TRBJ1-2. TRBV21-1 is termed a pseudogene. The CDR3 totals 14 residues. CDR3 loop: CASSGHQSDYGYTF. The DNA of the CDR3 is TGTGCCAGCAGCGGTCATCAGAGCGACTATGGCTACACCTTC.

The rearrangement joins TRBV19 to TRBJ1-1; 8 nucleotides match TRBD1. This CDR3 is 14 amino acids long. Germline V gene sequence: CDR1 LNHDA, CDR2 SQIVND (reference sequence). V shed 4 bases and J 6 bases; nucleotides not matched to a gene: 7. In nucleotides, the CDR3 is TGTGCCAGTAGTAGAGGACAGGGCCCCCCTGAAGCTTTCTTT. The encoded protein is CASSRGQGPPEAFF.

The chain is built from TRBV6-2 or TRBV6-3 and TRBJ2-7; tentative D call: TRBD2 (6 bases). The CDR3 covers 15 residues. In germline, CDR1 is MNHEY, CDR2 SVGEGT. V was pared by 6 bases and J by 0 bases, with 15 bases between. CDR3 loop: CASSTLRGYSYEQYF. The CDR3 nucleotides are TGTGCCAGCAGCACCCTTCGGGGGTACTCCTACGAGCAGTACTTC.

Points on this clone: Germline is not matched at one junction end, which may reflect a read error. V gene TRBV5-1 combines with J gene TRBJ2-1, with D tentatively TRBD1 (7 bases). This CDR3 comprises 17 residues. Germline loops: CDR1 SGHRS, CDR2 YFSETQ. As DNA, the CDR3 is TGCGCCAGCAGCCCCGGACTACCCGGGACAGCCTACAATGAGCAATTCTTC. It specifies CASSPGLPGTAYNEQFF.

In nucleotides, the CDR3 is TGTGCCAGCAAAGGGGATGGGGCTGGAAACACCATATATTTT. The encoded protein is CASKGDGAGNTIYF. The rearrangement links TRBV2 to TRBJ1-3; possibly TRBD1 for D (5 bases). V dropped 7 bases and J dropped 2 bases, with 12 bases sitting between them. Germline V CDR1 and CDR2: SNHLY, FYNNEI. The CDR3 has 14 amino acids.

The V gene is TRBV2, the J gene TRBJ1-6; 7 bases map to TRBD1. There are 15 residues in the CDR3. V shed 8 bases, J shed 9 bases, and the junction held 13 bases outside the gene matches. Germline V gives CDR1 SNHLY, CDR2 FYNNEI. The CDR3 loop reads CASSRQTGESSPLHF. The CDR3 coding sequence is TGTGCCAGCTCTCGCCAAACAGGGGAGAGTTCACCCCTCCACTTT.

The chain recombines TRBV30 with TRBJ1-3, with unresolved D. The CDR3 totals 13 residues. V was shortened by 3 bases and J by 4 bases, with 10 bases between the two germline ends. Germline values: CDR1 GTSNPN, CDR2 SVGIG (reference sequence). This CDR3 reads CAWRPRSGNTIYF. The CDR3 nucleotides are TGTGCCTGGAGGCCGAGGTCGGGAAACACCATATATTTT.

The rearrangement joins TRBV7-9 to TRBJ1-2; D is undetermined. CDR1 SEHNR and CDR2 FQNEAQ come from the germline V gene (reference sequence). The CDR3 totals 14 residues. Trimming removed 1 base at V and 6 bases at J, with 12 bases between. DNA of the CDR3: TGTGCCAGCAGCTTAGTAGGTTTGGAGGATGGCTACACCTTC. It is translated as CASSLVGLEDGYTF.

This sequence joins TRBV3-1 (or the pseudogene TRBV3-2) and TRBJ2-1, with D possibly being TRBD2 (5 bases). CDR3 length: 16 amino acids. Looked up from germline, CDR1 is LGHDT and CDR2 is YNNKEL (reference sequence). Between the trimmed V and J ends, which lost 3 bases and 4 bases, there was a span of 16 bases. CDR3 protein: CASSHFSSWGYNEQFF. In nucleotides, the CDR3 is TGTGCCAGCAGCCATTTCTCTAGCTGGGGATACAATGAGCAGTTCTTC.

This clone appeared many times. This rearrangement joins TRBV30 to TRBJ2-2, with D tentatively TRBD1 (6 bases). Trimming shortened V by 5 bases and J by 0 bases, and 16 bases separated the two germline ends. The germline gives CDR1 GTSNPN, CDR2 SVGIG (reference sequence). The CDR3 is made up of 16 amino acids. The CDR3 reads CAWGPTGFANTGELFF. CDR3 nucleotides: TGTGCCTGGGGTCCTACAGGGTTCGCGAACACCGGGGAGCTGTTTTTT.

The CDR3 sequence: CASSLFGTSNQPQHF. DNA for the CDR3: TGTGCCAGCAGCTTATTCGGGACAAGCAATCAGCCCCAGCATTTT. V usage is TRBV7-2 and J usage is TRBJ1-5, with D perhaps TRBD1 (6 bases). Per germline, CDR1 SGHTA and CDR2 FQGNSA. This CDR3 comprises 15 residues. Trimming left V 2 bases short and J 1 base short, with 9 bases between. Filled out from reference TRBV7-2 and TRBJ1-5, the complete variable domain reads GAGVSQSPSNKVTEKGKDVELRCDPISGHTALYWYRQSLGQGLEFLIYFQGNSAPDKSGLPSDRFSAERTGGSVSTLTIQRTQQEDSAVYLCASSLFGTSNQPQHFGDGTRLSIL.

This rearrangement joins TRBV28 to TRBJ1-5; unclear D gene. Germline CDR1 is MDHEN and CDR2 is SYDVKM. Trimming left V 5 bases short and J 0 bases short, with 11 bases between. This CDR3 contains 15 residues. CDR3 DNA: TGTGCCAGCAGTCTATCTGGCCGTAGCAATCAGCCCCAGCATTTT. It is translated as CASSLSGRSNQPQHF.

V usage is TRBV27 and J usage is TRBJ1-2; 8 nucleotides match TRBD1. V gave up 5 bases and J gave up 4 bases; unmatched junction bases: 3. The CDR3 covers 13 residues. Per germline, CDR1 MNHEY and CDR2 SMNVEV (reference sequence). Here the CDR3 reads CASSPTGAYGYTF. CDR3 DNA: TGTGCCAGCAGTCCGACAGGGGCCTATGGCTACACCTTC.

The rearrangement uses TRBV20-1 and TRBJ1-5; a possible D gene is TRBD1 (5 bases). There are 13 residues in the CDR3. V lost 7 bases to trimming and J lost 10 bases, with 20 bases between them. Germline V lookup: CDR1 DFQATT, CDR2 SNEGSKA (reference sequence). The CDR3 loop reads CSVSWTPTGPQHF. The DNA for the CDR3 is TGCAGTGTTAGTTGGACACCCACCGGACCCCAGCATTTT.

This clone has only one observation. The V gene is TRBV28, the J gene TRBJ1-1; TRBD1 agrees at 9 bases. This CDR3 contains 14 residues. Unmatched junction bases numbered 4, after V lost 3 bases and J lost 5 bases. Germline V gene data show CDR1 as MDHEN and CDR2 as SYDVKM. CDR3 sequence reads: CASSLRTGETEAFF. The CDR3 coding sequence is TGTGCCAGCAGTTTGCGGACAGGGGAAACTGAAGCTTTCTTT.

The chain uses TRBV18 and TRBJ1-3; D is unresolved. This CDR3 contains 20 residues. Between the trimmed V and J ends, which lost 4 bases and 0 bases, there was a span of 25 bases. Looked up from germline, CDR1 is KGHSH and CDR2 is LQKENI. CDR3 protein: CASSRRQPGPSASSGNTIYF. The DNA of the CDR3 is TGTGCCAGCTCACGACGCCAGCCGGGTCCCTCGGCGAGCTCTGGAAACACCATATATTTT.

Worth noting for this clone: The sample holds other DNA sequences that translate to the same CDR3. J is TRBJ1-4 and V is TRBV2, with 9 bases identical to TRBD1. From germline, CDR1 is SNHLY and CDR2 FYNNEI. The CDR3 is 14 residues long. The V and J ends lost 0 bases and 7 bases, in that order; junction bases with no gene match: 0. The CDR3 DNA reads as TGTGCCAGCAGTGAAGCGGGACAGGGTGAAAAACTGTTTTTT. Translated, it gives CASSEAGQGEKLFF.

For the CDR3, the DNA is TGTGCCTGGAGTATCCATTGGACAGGGGCGACCACTGAAGCTTTCTTT. Its protein is CAWSIHWTGATTEAFF. This chain joins TRBV30 and TRBJ1-1; 9 bases are a match to TRBD1. With V trimmed by 2 bases and J by 4 bases, 11 bases remained unmatched. The CDR3 contains 16 residues. Germline CDR1 is GTSNPN and CDR2 is SVGIG (reference sequence).

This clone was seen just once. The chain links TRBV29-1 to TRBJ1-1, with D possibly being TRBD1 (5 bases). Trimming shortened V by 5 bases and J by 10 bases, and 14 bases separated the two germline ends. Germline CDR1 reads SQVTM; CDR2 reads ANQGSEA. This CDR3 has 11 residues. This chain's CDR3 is CSVKGRQGAFF. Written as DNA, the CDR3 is TGCAGCGTTAAAGGTCGGCAGGGAGCTTTCTTT.

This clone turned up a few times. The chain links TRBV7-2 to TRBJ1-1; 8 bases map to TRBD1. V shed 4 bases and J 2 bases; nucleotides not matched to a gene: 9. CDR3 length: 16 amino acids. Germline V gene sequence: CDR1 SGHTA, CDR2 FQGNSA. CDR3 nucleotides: TGTGCCAGCAGCTACAGGGGGGGGTCCCCTAACACTGAAGCTTTCTTT. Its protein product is CASSYRGGSPNTEAFF.

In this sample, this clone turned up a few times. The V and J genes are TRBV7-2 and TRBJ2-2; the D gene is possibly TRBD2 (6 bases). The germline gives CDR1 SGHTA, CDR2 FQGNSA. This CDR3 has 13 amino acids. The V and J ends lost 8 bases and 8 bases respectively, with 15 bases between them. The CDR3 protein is CASSRDFKGELFF. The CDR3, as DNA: TGTGCCAGCTCCCGGGACTTTAAAGGGGAGCTGTTTTTT.

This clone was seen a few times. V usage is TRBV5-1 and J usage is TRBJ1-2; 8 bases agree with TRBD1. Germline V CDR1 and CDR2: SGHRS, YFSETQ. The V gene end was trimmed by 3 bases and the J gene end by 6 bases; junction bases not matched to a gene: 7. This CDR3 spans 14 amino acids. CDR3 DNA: TGCGCCAGCAGCTCCAGGGGGCAGTCGGATGGCTACACCTTC. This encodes CASSSRGQSDGYTF.

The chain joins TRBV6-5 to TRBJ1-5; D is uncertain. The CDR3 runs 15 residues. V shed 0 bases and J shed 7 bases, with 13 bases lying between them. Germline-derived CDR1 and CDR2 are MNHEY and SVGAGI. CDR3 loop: CASSYSMDSHQPQHF. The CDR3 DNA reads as TGTGCCAGCAGTTACTCGATGGACTCCCACCAGCCCCAGCATTTT.

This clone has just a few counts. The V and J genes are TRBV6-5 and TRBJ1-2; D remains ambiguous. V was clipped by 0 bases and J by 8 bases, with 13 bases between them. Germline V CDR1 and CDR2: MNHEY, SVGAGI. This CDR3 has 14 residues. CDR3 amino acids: CASSYSRLGGGYTF. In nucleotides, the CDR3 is TGTGCCAGCAGTTACTCGCGTCTTGGCGGCGGCTACACCTTC.